This is a list of T cell receptor beta chains from one sample in a study of chemoradiotherapy in HPV16-positive cancers. Sequencing was performed with immunoSEQ multiplex PCR; in TCRdb, only in-frame clones are kept and a portion is missing. In the table there are about 2,000 clones, 85% to 90% of which are singletons. This material consisted of tumor tissue, taken from a patient who underwent chemoradiotherapy. All receptors come from a human donor with HPV-associated anogenital cancer. The CDR3 runs from the conserved cysteine through the conserved F or W. Each record gives: D gene, V gene, J gene, CDR3 length, clone size, CDR3 protein, CDR3 DNA. The D gene is left open where the match is weak. Clone size appears in some rows only: once, few, many, or a class for an expanded clone.

d_call: TRBD1
v_call: TRBV19
j_call: TRBJ2-6
cdr3_length: 17
clone_size: .
cdr3_aa: CASSIETGYPGANVLTF
cdr3_nt: TGTGCCAGTAGTATAGAGACAGGGTACCCTGGGGCCAACGTCCTGACTTTC

d_call: .
v_call: TRBV6-5
j_call: TRBJ2-2
cdr3_length: 13
clone_size: .
cdr3_aa: CASSYKGAGELFF
cdr3_nt: TGTGCCAGCAGTTACAAGGGAGCCGGGGAGCTGTTTTTT

d_call: .
v_call: TRBV27
j_call: TRBJ1-5
cdr3_length: 13
clone_size: .
cdr3_aa: CASSFLSNQPQHF
cdr3_nt: TGTGCCAGCAGTTTTTTAAGCAATCAGCCCCAGCATTTT

d_call: TRBD2
v_call: TRBV7-6
j_call: TRBJ2-3
cdr3_length: 16
clone_size: .
cdr3_aa: CASSPRTSVYTDTQYF
cdr3_nt: TGTGCCAGCAGCCCCCGGACTAGCGTTTACACAGATACGCAGTATTTT

d_call: .
v_call: TRBV25-1
j_call: TRBJ1-5
cdr3_length: 18
clone_size: .
cdr3_aa: CASSEMFFYGFSHQPQHF
cdr3_nt: TGTGCCAGCAGTGAAATGTTTTTTTATGGATTTTCACATCAGCCCCAGCATTTT

d_call: TRBD1
v_call: TRBV19
j_call: TRBJ2-1
cdr3_length: 16
clone_size: .
cdr3_aa: CASSIDLTGGHNEQFF
cdr3_nt: TGTGCCAGTAGTATAGATTTGACAGGGGGTCACAATGAGCAGTTCTTC

d_call: TRBD1
v_call: TRBV7-8
j_call: TRBJ1-2
cdr3_length: 15
clone_size: .
cdr3_aa: CASTQSSTGGFGYTF
cdr3_nt: TGTGCCAGCACCCAATCGTCGACAGGGGGCTTCGGCTACACCTTC

d_call: .
v_call: TRBV11-3
j_call: TRBJ2-1
cdr3_length: 14
clone_size: .
cdr3_aa: CATGPQAPYNEQFF
cdr3_nt: TGTGCCACTGGGCCCCAAGCCCCCTACAATGAGCAGTTCTTC

d_call: .
v_call: TRBV28
j_call: TRBJ1-6
cdr3_length: 17
clone_size: .
cdr3_aa: CASSFFVGVGVNSPLHF
cdr3_nt: TGTGCCAGCAGTTTCTTCGTCGGGGTCGGAGTAAATTCACCCCTCCACTTT

d_call: .
v_call: TRBV5-8
j_call: TRBJ2-7
cdr3_length: 13
clone_size: .
cdr3_aa: CASSRGTPREQYF
cdr3_nt: TGTGCCAGCAGCCGAGGGACACCTAGGGAGCAGTACTTC

d_call: .
v_call: TRBV5-3
j_call: TRBJ1-1
cdr3_length: 16
clone_size: large
cdr3_aa: CARRWGRCWYDTEAFF
cdr3_nt: TGTGCCAGAAGATGGGGACGTTGCTGGTATGACACTGAAGCTTTCTTT

d_call: TRBD2
v_call: TRBV7-2
j_call: TRBJ2-1
cdr3_length: 14
clone_size: .
cdr3_aa: CASSSGTSVNEQFF
cdr3_nt: TGTGCCAGCAGCTCCGGGACTAGCGTCAATGAGCAGTTCTTC

d_call: .
v_call: TRBV27
j_call: TRBJ1-5
cdr3_length: 14
clone_size: once
cdr3_aa: CASSPSRGYQPQHF
cdr3_nt: TGTGCCAGCAGCCCAAGTAGGGGTTATCAGCCCCAGCATTTT

d_call: .
v_call: TRBV28
j_call: TRBJ1-5
cdr3_length: 18
clone_size: .
cdr3_aa: CASSLSPAQRGSNQPQHF
cdr3_nt: TGTGCCAGCAGTTTATCGCCAGCCCAAAGGGGTAGCAATCAGCCCCAGCATTTT

d_call: .
v_call: TRBV9
j_call: TRBJ1-1
cdr3_length: 11
clone_size: .
cdr3_aa: CASRGDTEAFF
cdr3_nt: TGTGCCAGCAGGGGGGACACTGAAGCTTTCTTT

d_call: .
v_call: TRBV19
j_call: TRBJ1-5
cdr3_length: 15
clone_size: .
cdr3_aa: CASLNRERWDQPQHF
cdr3_nt: TGTGCCAGCCTAAACAGGGAAAGGTGGGATCAGCCCCAGCATTTT

d_call: .
v_call: TRBV27
j_call: TRBJ2-2
cdr3_length: 12
clone_size: .
cdr3_aa: CASSSGTGELFF
cdr3_nt: TGTGCCAGCAGTTCCGGGACCGGGGAGCTGTTTTTT

d_call: .
v_call: TRBV7-8
j_call: TRBJ2-2
cdr3_length: 13
clone_size: .
cdr3_aa: CASSVSGTGELFF
cdr3_nt: TGTGCCAGCAGCGTTAGCGGCACCGGGGAGCTGTTTTTT

d_call: .
v_call: TRBV19
j_call: TRBJ1-1
cdr3_length: 14
clone_size: .
cdr3_aa: CASTLDRTNTEAFF
cdr3_nt: TGTGCCAGTACCCTCGACAGGACGAACACTGAAGCTTTCTTT

d_call: .
v_call: TRBV6-4
j_call: TRBJ2-1
cdr3_length: 15
clone_size: .
cdr3_aa: CASSDSKRDVNEQFF
cdr3_nt: TGTGCCAGCAGTGACTCGAAACGGGACGTCAATGAGCAGTTCTTC

d_call: .
v_call: TRBV5-6
j_call: TRBJ1-2
cdr3_length: 15
clone_size: .
cdr3_aa: CASSLMTKGDYGYTF
cdr3_nt: TGTGCCAGCAGCTTAATGACCAAGGGGGACTATGGCTACACCTTC

d_call: .
v_call: TRBV30
j_call: TRBJ1-2
cdr3_length: 13
clone_size: .
cdr3_aa: CAWSPGAIYGYTF
cdr3_nt: TGTGCCTGGAGTCCTGGGGCGATCTATGGCTACACCTTC

d_call: .
v_call: TRBV29-1
j_call: TRBJ2-3
cdr3_length: 12
clone_size: .
cdr3_aa: CTLTPGTDTQYF
cdr3_nt: TGCACCCTAACACCGGGCACAGATACGCAGTATTTT

d_call: TRBD2
v_call: TRBV19
j_call: TRBJ2-3
cdr3_length: 14
clone_size: .
cdr3_aa: CASTGREGRDTQYF
cdr3_nt: TGTGCCAGTACAGGGCGGGAGGGCCGAGATACGCAGTATTTT

d_call: .
v_call: TRBV19
j_call: TRBJ2-4
cdr3_length: 13
clone_size: .
cdr3_aa: CASSSGLKQAGYF
cdr3_nt: TGTGCCAGTAGTAGCGGACTTAAACAGGCCGGGTACTTC

d_call: .
v_call: TRBV7-8
j_call: TRBJ2-6
cdr3_length: 17
clone_size: .
cdr3_aa: CASSLEPRVGGANVLTF
cdr3_nt: TGTGCCAGCAGCTTAGAGCCCAGGGTCGGTGGGGCCAACGTCCTGACTTTC

d_call: .
v_call: TRBV28
j_call: TRBJ1-2
cdr3_length: 17
clone_size: .
cdr3_aa: CASLSIRGGRGVYGYTF
cdr3_nt: TGTGCCAGCCTTAGCATCAGGGGAGGAAGAGGCGTCTATGGCTACACCTTC

d_call: TRBD2
v_call: TRBV5-6
j_call: TRBJ2-7
cdr3_length: 14
clone_size: .
cdr3_aa: CASNRVLAAYEQYF
cdr3_nt: TGTGCCAGCAACCGAGTCCTAGCGGCCTACGAGCAGTACTTC

d_call: TRBD2
v_call: TRBV7-9
j_call: TRBJ2-5
cdr3_length: 14
clone_size: .
cdr3_aa: CASSLLAGGGEQYF
cdr3_nt: TGTGCCAGCAGCTTACTAGCGGGAGGGGGGGAGCAGTACTTC

d_call: TRBD2
v_call: TRBV10-3
j_call: TRBJ2-1
cdr3_length: 16
clone_size: .
cdr3_aa: CAISGSGTSSYNEQFF
cdr3_nt: TGTGCCATCAGTGGTAGCGGGACGAGCTCCTACAATGAGCAGTTCTTC

d_call: TRBD2
v_call: TRBV19
j_call: TRBJ2-1
cdr3_length: 17
clone_size: .
cdr3_aa: CASSILAGAPSYNEQFF
cdr3_nt: TGTGCCAGTAGTATATTAGCGGGAGCGCCTTCCTACAATGAGCAGTTCTTC

d_call: .
v_call: TRBV6-4
j_call: TRBJ2-3
cdr3_length: 15
clone_size: .
cdr3_aa: CASSDSAQGGDTQYF
cdr3_nt: TGTGCCAGCAGTGACTCAGCACAGGGCGGAGATACGCAGTATTTT

d_call: .
v_call: TRBV7-8
j_call: TRBJ1-2
cdr3_length: 11
clone_size: few
cdr3_aa: CASSSDYGYTF
cdr3_nt: TGTGCCAGCAGCTCCGACTATGGCTACACCTTC

d_call: TRBD1
v_call: TRBV2
j_call: TRBJ1-2
cdr3_length: 13
clone_size: .
cdr3_aa: CATSGQAGFGYTF
cdr3_nt: TGTGCCACCTCAGGACAGGCAGGTTTTGGCTACACCTTC

d_call: TRBD2
v_call: TRBV5-5
j_call: TRBJ2-3
cdr3_length: 16
clone_size: .
cdr3_aa: CASSLMGGSRADTQYF
cdr3_nt: TGTGCCAGCAGCTTAATGGGGGGGAGTAGAGCAGATACGCAGTATTTT

d_call: .
v_call: TRBV19
j_call: TRBJ2-7
cdr3_length: 13
clone_size: .
cdr3_aa: CASSIVSNYEQYF
cdr3_nt: TGTGCCAGTAGTATTGTTAGTAACTACGAGCAGTACTTC

d_call: TRBD1
v_call: TRBV9
j_call: TRBJ1-1
cdr3_length: 14
clone_size: .
cdr3_aa: CASSAQGEVTEAFF
cdr3_nt: TGTGCCAGCAGCGCCCAGGGGGAGGTCACTGAAGCTTTCTTT

d_call: TRBD2
v_call: TRBV10-1
j_call: TRBJ2-1
cdr3_length: 15
clone_size: .
cdr3_aa: CASSESLAAGHEQFF
cdr3_nt: TGCGCCAGCAGTGAGTCCCTAGCGGCGGGTCATGAGCAGTTCTTC

d_call: .
v_call: TRBV7-6
j_call: TRBJ2-5
cdr3_length: 12
clone_size: few
cdr3_aa: CASSLATETQYF
cdr3_nt: TGTGCCAGCAGCTTAGCGACAGAGACCCAGTACTTC

d_call: TRBD1
v_call: TRBV19
j_call: TRBJ2-6
cdr3_length: 17
clone_size: .
cdr3_aa: CASSMVWDSSGANVLTF
cdr3_nt: TGTGCCAGTAGTATGGTATGGGACAGCTCTGGGGCCAACGTCCTGACTTTC